This T cell receptor beta chain emerged from a study of CD8 T cells in ankylosing spondylitis. This clonotype came up many times. The antigen is not known. The J segment lost 2 bases and the V segment lost 0 bases, leaving 1 base of the junction unmatched. This CDR3 has 16 residues. In TCRdb, the 5' RACE reads were re-called with MiXCR into one record per CDR3 protein. The sample shows 800,000 to 900,000 distinct CDR3 sequences, 12% of them seen only once. Study-wide results and limits: Reports say disease-linked clones showed up significantly more in matched ankylosing spondylitis synovial fluid. Some motif variants were previously reported in reactive arthritis synovial fluid and blood. Researchers report that disease-linked clones proved CD8+ and relatively rare in peripheral blood. Ankylosing spondylitis blood seemed to carry a telltale TCR beta motif made of fewer than ten highly homologous variants.

This sequence was found in a male donor with ankylosing spondylitis. Input material: blood, either unsorted or a sorted T cell fraction (not recorded which). The chain has TRBV12-3 or TRBV12-4 and TRBJ2-1; 10 bases map to TRBD2. The CDR3 region is CASSLAGLAAYNEQFF. As DNA, the CDR3 is TGTGCCAGCAGTTTAGCTGGACTAGCGGCCTACAATGAGCAGTTCTTC.